This T cell receptor (beta chain) was found in a study of PD-L1 blockade in urothelial cancer. Notes on the study in general: Pretreatment TCR clonality in blood under the median foretold superior survival.

Concerning this clone itself: Its matching antigen is unknown.

Germline loops: CDR1 SGHNT, CDR2 YYREEE (reference sequence). CDR3 length: 15 residues. V lost 3 bases, J lost 7 bases, and 20 bases lay in between. Sequencing used immunoSEQ multiplex PCR; TCRdb keeps in-frame clones, though not all of them. This table holds roughly 87,000 clones, roughly 87% found once. The sequencing here drew on PBMCs, taken around atezolizumab (anti-PD-L1) treatment. This TCR derives from a woman aged 70 to 79 with urothelial cancer. The genes are TRBV5-4 and TRBJ2-7; D perhaps matches TRBD1 (7 bases). CDR3 DNA sequence: TGTGCCAGCAGCTCGGGGACCGGGACAGCGGGTGAGCAGTACTTC. Translating it yields CASSSGTGTAGEQYF.